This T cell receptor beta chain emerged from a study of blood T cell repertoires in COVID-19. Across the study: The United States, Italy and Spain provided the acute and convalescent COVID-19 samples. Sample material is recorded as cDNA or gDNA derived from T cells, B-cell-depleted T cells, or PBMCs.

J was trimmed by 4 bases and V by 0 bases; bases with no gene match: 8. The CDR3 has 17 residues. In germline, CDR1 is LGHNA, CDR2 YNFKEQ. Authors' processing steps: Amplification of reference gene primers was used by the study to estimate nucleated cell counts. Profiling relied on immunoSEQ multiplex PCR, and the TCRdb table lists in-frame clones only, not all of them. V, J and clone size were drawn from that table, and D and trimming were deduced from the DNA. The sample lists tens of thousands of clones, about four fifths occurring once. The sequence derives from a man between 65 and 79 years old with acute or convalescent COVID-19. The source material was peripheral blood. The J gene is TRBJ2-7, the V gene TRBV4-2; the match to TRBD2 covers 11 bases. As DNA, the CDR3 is TGTGCCAGCAGCCAAGATCTAGCGGGAGGTGAGGCTTACGAGCAGTACTTC. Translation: CASSQDLAGGEAYEQYF.